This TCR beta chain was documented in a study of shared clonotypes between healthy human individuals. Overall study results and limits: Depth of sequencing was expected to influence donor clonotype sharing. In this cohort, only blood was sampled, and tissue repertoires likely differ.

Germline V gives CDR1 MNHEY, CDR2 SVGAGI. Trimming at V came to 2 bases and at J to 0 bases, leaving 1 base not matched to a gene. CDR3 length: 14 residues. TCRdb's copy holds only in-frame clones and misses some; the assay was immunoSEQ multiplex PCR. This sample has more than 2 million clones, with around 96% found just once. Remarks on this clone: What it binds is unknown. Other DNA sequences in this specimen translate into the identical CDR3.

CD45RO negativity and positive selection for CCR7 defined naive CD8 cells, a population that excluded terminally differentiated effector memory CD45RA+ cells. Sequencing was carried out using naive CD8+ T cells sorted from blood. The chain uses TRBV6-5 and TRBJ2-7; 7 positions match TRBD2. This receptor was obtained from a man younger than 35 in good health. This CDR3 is CASSYGTNSYEQYF. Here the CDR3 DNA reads TGTGCCAGCAGTTACGGGACTAACTCCTACGAGCAGTACTTC.